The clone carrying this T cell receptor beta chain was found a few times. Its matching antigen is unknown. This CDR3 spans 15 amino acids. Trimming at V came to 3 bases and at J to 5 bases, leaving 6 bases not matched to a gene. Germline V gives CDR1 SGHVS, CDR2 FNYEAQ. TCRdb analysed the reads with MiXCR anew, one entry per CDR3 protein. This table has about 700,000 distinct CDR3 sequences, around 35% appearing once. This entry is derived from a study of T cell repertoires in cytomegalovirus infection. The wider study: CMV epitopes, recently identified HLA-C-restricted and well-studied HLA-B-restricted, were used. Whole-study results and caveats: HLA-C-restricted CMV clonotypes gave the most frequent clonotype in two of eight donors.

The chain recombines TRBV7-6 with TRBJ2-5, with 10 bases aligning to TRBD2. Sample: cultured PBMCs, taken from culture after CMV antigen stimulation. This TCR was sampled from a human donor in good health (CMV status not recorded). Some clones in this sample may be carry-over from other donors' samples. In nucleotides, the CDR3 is TGTGCCAGCAGCTTTGGTAGCGGGGGGCTGGAGACCCAGTACTTC. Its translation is CASSFGSGGLETQYF.